This entry describes one T cell receptor (beta chain). The data were obtained in a study of blood T cell repertoires in COVID-19. Study at large: The United States, Italy and Spain supplied acute and convalescent COVID-19 samples. In each case, the material was cDNA or gDNA derived from T cells, B-cell-depleted T cells, or PBMCs.

This CDR3 contains 14 residues. V was pared by 7 bases and J by 7 bases, with 17 bases between. Germline CDR1 and CDR2: MDHEN and SYDVKM. Study processing details: Using reference gene primer amplification, nucleated cell counts were estimated. Assay used: immunoSEQ multiplex PCR; TCRdb lists only in-frame clones, some missing. The V and J calls and clone size are taken from that table; D and trimming were inferred from the DNA. The table shows 200,000 to 250,000 clones, with under 90% occurring only once. The chain uses TRBV28 and TRBJ1-5, with D maybe TRBD1 (5 bases). This clonotype was sampled from a man in his thirties or forties with active or convalescent COVID-19. Sequencing was done on a sample of peripheral blood. CDR3 nucleotides: TGTGCCAGCATGAAGGGAGGGGATGGGCAGCCCCAGCATTTT. Protein: CASMKGGDGQPQHF. Based on the CDR3 plus reference TRBV28 and TRBJ1-5, the full variable domain is DVKVTQSSRYLVKRTGEKVFLECVQDMDHENMFWYRQDPGLGLRLIYFSYDVKMKEKGDIPEGYSVSREKKERFSLILESASTNQTSMYLCASMKGGDGQPQHFGDGTRLSIL.